A few counts support the clone carrying this T cell receptor (beta chain). What it binds is not known. These data belong to a study of T cells in Graves' hyperthyroidism and ophthalmopathy. Hyperthyroidism had been newly diagnosed in patients aged 18 to 65, and its duration was under 2 months. Lactation, pregnancy, other autoimmune disease or uncontrolled infection led to exclusion of patients. Amplification of TCR beta CDR3 regions was performed using RNA transcripts as template. Using the HTBI primer set, a first-round RT-PCR was run on the TCR CDR3. A single record per CDR3 protein comes from TCRdb applying MiXCR to the multiplex PCR reads. The data show hundreds of thousands of distinct CDR3 sequences, about 15% seen once. Findings and caveats of the study: Ophthalmopathy was predicted by the model a median of approximately 6 months ahead of onset.

Sequences were obtained from blood. The TCR sequence derives from a woman younger than 45 with Graves' hyperthyroidism that later progressed to Graves' ophthalmopathy.

The CDR3 DNA follows: TGTGCCAGCAGCCAAGATTGGCAGGGGCACCAGCATTTT. It translates to CASSQDWQGHQHF. The chain is built from TRBV14 and TRBJ1-5, with D perhaps TRBD1 (6 bases). In germline, CDR1 is SGHDN, CDR2 FVKESK. Trimming shortened V by 0 bases and J by 12 bases, and 12 bases separated the two germline ends. This CDR3 has 13 amino acids.